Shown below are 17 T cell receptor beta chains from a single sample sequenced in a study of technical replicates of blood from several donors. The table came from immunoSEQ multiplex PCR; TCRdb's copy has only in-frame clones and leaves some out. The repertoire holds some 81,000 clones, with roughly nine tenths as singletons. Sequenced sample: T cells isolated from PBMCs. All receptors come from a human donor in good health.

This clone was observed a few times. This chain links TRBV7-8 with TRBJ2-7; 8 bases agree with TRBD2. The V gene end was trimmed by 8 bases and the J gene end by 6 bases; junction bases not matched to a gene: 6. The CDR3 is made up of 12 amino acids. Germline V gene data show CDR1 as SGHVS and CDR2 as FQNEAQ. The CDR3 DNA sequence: TGTGCCAGCGGGACTAGTGTTCTCGAGCAGTACTTC. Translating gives CASGTSVLEQYF.

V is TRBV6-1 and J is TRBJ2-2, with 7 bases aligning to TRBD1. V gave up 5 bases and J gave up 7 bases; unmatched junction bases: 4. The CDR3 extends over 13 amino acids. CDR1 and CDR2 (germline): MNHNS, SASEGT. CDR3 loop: CASSPTGLGELFF. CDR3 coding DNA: TGTGCCAGCAGTCCGACAGGGCTCGGGGAGCTGTTTTTT.

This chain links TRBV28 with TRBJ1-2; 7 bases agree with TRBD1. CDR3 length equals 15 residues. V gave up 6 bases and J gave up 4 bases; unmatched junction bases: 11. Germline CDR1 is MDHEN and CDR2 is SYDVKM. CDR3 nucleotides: TGTGCCAGCAGGACCACAGGGGCGCAAGGCTATGGCTACACCTTC. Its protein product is CASRTTGAQGYGYTF.

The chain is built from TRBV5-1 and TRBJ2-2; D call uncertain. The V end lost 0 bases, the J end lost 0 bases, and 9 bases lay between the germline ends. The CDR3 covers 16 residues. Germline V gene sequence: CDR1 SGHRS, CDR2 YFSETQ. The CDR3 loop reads CASSLGVNANTGELFF. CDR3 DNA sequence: TGCGCCAGCAGCTTGGGAGTCAACGCGAACACCGGGGAGCTGTTTTTT.

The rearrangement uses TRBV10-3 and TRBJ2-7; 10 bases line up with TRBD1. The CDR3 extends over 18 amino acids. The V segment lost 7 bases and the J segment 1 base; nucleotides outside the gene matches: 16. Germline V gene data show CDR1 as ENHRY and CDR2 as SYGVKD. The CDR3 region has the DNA TGTGCCATCAAGAAGGGACAGGGGCCCAACCAAGATTCCTACGAGCAGTACTTC. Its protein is CAIKKGQGPNQDSYEQYF.

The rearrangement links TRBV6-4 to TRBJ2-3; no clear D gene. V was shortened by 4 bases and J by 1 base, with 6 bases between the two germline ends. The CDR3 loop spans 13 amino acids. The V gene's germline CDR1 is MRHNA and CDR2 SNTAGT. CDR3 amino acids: CASSASGTDTQYF. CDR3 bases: TGTGCCAGCAGTGCATCAGGCACAGATACGCAGTATTTT.

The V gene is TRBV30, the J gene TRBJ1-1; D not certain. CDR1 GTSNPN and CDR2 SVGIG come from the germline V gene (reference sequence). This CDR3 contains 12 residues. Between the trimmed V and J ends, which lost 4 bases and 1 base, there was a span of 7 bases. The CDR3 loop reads CAWTRRNTEAFF. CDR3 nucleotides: TGTGCCTGGACACGGAGGAACACTGAAGCTTTCTTT.

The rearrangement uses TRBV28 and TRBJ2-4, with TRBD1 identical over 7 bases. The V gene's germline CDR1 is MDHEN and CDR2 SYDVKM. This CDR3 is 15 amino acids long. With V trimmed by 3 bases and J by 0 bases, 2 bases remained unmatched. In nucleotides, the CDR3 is TGTGCCAGCAGTTTCCAGGGGGTAGCCAAAAACATTCAGTACTTC. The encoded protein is CASSFQGVAKNIQYF.

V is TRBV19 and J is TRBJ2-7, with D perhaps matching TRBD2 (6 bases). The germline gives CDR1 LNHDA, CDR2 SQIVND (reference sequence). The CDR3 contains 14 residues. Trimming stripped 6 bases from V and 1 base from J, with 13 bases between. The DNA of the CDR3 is TGTGCCAGTAGGCGGGGCCTCAGGTCCTACGAGCAGTACTTC. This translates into CASRRGLRSYEQYF. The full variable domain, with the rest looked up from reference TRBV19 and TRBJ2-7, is DGGITQSPKYLFRKEGQNVTLSCEQNLNHDAMYWYRQDPGQGLRLIYYSQIVNDFQKGDIAEGYSVSREKKESFPLTVTSAQKNPTAFYLCASRRGLRSYEQYFGPGTRLTVT.

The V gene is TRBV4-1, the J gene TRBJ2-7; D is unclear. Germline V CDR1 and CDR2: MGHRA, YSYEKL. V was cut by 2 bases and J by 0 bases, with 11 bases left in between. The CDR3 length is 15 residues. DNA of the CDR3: TGCGCCAGCAGCCAACTGAGCGCCGACTCCTACGAGCAGTACTTC. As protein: CASSQLSADSYEQYF.

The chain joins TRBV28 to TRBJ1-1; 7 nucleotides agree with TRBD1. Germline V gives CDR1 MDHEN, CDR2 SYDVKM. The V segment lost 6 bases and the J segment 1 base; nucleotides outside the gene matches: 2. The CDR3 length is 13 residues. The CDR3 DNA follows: TGTGCCAGCAGAGGACAGGCGAACACTGAAGCTTTCTTT. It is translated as CASRGQANTEAFF. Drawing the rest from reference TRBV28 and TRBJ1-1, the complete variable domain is DVKVTQSSRYLVKRTGEKVFLECVQDMDHENMFWYRQDPGLGLRLIYFSYDVKMKEKGDIPEGYSVSREKKERFSLILESASTNQTSMYLCASRGQANTEAFFGQGTRLTVV.

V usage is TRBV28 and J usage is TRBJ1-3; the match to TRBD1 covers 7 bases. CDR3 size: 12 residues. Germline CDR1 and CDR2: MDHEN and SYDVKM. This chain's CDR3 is CAGQSSGNTIYF. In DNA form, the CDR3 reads TGTGCGGGACAGAGCTCTGGAAACACCATATATTTT.

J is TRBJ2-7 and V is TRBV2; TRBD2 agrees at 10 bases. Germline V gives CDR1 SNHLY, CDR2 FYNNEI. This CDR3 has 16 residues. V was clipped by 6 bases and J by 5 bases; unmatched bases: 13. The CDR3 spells CASRKKVLAGENEQYF. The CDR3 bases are TGTGCCAGCAGGAAAAAGGTGCTAGCGGGAGAGAACGAGCAGTACTTC.

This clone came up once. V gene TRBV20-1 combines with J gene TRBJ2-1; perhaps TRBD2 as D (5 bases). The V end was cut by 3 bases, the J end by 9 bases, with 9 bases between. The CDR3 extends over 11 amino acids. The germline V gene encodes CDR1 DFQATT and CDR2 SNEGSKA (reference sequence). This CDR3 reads CSARRVSEQFF. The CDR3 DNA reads TGCAGTGCTAGGCGGGTTAGTGAGCAGTTCTTC.

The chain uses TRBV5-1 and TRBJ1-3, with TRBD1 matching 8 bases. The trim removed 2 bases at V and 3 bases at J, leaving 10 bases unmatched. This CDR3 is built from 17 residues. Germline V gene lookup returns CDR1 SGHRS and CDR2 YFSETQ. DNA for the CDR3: TGCGCCAGCAGCTTTTCGAGCCAGGGGGCAGTTGGAAACACCATATATTTT. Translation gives CASSFSSQGAVGNTIYF.

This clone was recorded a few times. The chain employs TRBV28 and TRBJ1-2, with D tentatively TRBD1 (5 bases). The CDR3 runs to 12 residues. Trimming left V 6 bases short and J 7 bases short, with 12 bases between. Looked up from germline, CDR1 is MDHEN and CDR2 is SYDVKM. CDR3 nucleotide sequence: TGTGCCAGCAGCCAGGGAAAGAGTGGCTACACCTTC. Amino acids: CASSQGKSGYTF.

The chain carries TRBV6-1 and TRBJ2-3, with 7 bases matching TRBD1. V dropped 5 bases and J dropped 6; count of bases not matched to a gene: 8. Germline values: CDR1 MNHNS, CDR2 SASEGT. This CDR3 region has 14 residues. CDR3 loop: CASSSGQTWDTQYF. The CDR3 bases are TGTGCCAGCAGTTCGGGACAGACTTGGGATACGCAGTATTTT.